Listed below are T cell receptor beta chains from one sample, sequenced in a study of blood T cell repertoires in COVID-19. Repertoires were generated with immunoSEQ multiplex PCR, while TCRdb's copy carries only in-frame clones and drops some. The table lists tens of thousands of clones, around 80% of them singletons. The sequenced sample was peripheral blood. The receptor source for this set is a man aged 50-60 years with active COVID-19. The CDR3 runs from the conserved cysteine through the conserved F or W. A D gene is named only where the DNA matches it firmly. Rows give clone size only sometimes, using once, few, many, or a class for an expanded clone.

TRBD1	TRBV5-1	TRBJ2-2	.	CASSWGQGTGELFF	TGCGCCAGCAGCTGGGGACAGGGAACCGGGGAGCTGTTTTTT
TRBD2	TRBV19	TRBJ2-1	.	CASSIRSGGPNEQFF	TGTGCCAGTAGTATAAGAAGCGGGGGGCCAAATGAGCAGTTCTTC
.	TRBV11-2	TRBJ2-7	.	CASSFKGLEQYF	TGTGCCAGCAGCTTCAAGGGGTTAGAGCAGTACTTC
TRBD1	TRBV18	TRBJ2-3	.	CASSTRPQGALGTDTQYF	TGTGCCAGCTCAACCCGCCCTCAGGGGGCGCTGGGAACAGATACGCAGTATTTT
TRBD1	TRBV19	TRBJ2-7	.	CASSDRGAYEQYF	TGTGCCAGTAGTGACAGGGGCGCCTACGAGCAGTACTTC
TRBD2	TRBV4-3	TRBJ2-7	once	CASSQGLAGETYEQYF	TGCGCCAGCAGCCAAGGACTAGCGGGAGAAACGTACGAGCAGTACTTC
TRBD1	TRBV28	TRBJ2-7	.	CASSLQHGTGRRVSYEQYF	TGTGCCAGCAGTCTCCAACACGGGACAGGGAGAAGGGTCTCCTACGAGCAGTACTTC
.	TRBV5-1	TRBJ1-4	.	CASSLVGGGNEKLFF	TGCGCCAGCAGCCTTGTTGGGGGAGGTAATGAAAAACTGTTTTTT
.	TRBV21-1	TRBJ2-7	.	CASSIPTDRGRNEQYF	TGTGCCAGCAGCATACCGACCGACAGGGGTCGGAACGAGCAGTACTTC
TRBD2	TRBV2	TRBJ2-7	.	CASTGTSGPKWKYF	TGTGCCAGCACTGGGACTAGCGGGCCGAAATGGAAGTACTTC
.	TRBV6-5	TRBJ2-7	.	CASSYAGEQYF	TGTGCCAGCAGTTACGCAGGAGAGCAGTACTTC
TRBD1	TRBV7-6	TRBJ2-2	.	CASSKKLQGPNTGELFF	TGTGCCAGCAGCAAGAAATTACAGGGGCCGAACACCGGGGAGCTGTTTTTT
TRBD2	TRBV3-1/TRBV3-2	TRBJ2-1	.	CASSHRGAGGRDEQFF	TGTGCCAGCAGCCACCGAGGAGCGGGGGGGCGGGATGAGCAGTTCTTC